The clone carrying this T cell receptor beta chain showed up just a few times. Its specificity is not known. These data come from a study of early T cells in non-severe SARS-CoV-2 infection. Study-level information: Sequencing of unsorted whole blood was done on bulk RNA, leaving chains unpaired. General observations from the study: VDJdb-based matching was biased toward anti-spike CD8 responses and missed private and CD4 specificities.

Attachment of unique molecular identifiers to individual cDNA molecules was performed. In TCRdb, the 5' RACE reads were re-called with MiXCR into one record per CDR3 protein. The table has about 70,000 distinct CDR3 sequences, 10% to 12% seen once. Germline V gene lookup returns CDR1 MGHRA and CDR2 YSYEKL. The CDR3 has 16 amino acids. Trimming stripped 0 bases from V and 0 bases from J, with 9 bases between. The sequencing sample was made of whole blood. The gene calls are TRBV4-1 and TRBJ1-5; D call uncertain. The receptor's source is an adult who was a healthcare worker with PCR-confirmed SARS-CoV-2 infection or an uninfected control (not recorded which). CDR3 residues: CASSQDIRYSNQPQHF. The DNA for the CDR3 is TGCGCCAGCAGCCAAGATATCAGGTATAGCAATCAGCCCCAGCATTTT.